A single sample gave rise to the 9 T cell receptor beta chains below, sequenced in a study of regulatory T cells in long-lasting Graves disease. Both iRepertoire HTBI primers and Arm-PCR of CDR3 regions were used to build the TCR beta libraries. Via MiXCR, TCRdb re-called the multiplex PCR reads, giving one row per CDR3 protein. The sample shows roughly 500,000 distinct CDR3 sequences, 11% to 15% of them seen only once. Time point of the sample: newly diagnosed GD, antithyroid drugs for less than 3 months. The TCR library was made from RNA that had been extracted from PBMCs in TRIzol. The same specimen was also included in a second study, on T cells in Graves' hyperthyroidism and ophthalmopathy.

The specimen comprised peripheral blood mononuclear cells (PBMCs), sampled at new diagnosis, from a patient treated with antithyroid drugs. The receptors come from a woman in her fifties or sixties with Graves disease.

The rearrangement links TRBV10-2 to TRBJ2-2; 15 bases line up with TRBD2. The CDR3 has 18 residues. Trimming took 6 bases from V and 5 from J; bases not matched to a gene: 10. Germline CDR1 reads WSHSY; CDR2 reads SAAADI. The CDR3 region has the DNA TGCGCCAGCAGGAACGGACTAGCGGGAGGGCCGTCAACCGGGGAGCTGTTTTTT. Translating gives CASRNGLAGGPSTGELFF.

V usage is TRBV5-1 and J usage is TRBJ2-1; tentatively, D is TRBD2 (6 bases). Germline V gene data show CDR1 as SGHRS and CDR2 as YFSETQ. V shed 0 bases and J shed 3 bases, with 10 bases lying between them. This CDR3 region has 15 residues. CDR3 DNA: TGCGCCAGCAGCTTGGGGTGGGACTTCTACAATGAGCAGTTCTTC. Protein: CASSLGWDFYNEQFF.

There are a few counts of this clonotype. The rearrangement links TRBV14 to TRBJ2-1, with 9 nucleotides matching TRBD1. Germline V gene sequence: CDR1 SGHDN, CDR2 FVKESK. J was trimmed by 6 bases and V by 6 bases; bases with no gene match: 12. This CDR3 contains 16 residues. CDR3 residues: CASSLNRGLWGNEQFF. As DNA, the CDR3 is TGTGCCAGCAGTCTTAACAGGGGGCTTTGGGGCAATGAGCAGTTCTTC.

The chain links TRBV19 to TRBJ2-3; D is unclear. There are 17 residues in the CDR3. CDR1 is LNHDA, CDR2 SQIVND, per germline (reference sequence). V lost 3 bases, J lost 2 bases, and 18 bases lay in between. CDR3 protein: CASSIYSSPHTTDTQYF. The CDR3 DNA reads as TGTGCCAGTAGTATTTACAGCTCTCCCCACACCACAGATACGCAGTATTTT.

This clonotype occurred a few times. V is TRBV7-3 and J is TRBJ2-1; D is unclear. CDR1 and CDR2 from the germline V gene are SGHTA and FQGTGA. Trimming left V 1 base short and J 5 bases short, with 6 bases between. The CDR3 is 13 residues long. The CDR3 region is CASSLRSDNEQFF. CDR3 sequence (DNA): TGTGCCAGCAGCTTAAGAAGCGACAATGAGCAGTTCTTC.

This clonotype was detected only a few times. V gene TRBV6-2 or TRBV6-3 combines with J gene TRBJ2-3; possibly TRBD1 or TRBD2 for D (5 bases each). V lost 6 bases and J lost 5, with 18 bases in between. CDR3 length equals 15 residues. The germline gives CDR1 MNHEY, CDR2 SVGEGT. Written as DNA, the CDR3 is TGTGCCAGCAGCCCTACTAGTGGGGCCCAAGATACGCAGTATTTT. Its translation: CASSPTSGAQDTQYF.

This clonotype was detected a few times. This clone may be a read error of a much larger clone one base away. The chain joins TRBV7-3 to TRBJ2-2; 7 bases fit TRBD2. The CDR3 is 16 residues long. Per the germline V gene, CDR1 is SGHTA and CDR2 is FQGTGA. The CDR3 coding sequence is TGTGCCGGCAGCTTAACTCCGGGAGGGAACACCGGGGAGCTGTTTTTT. Its translation: CAGSLTPGGNTGELFF.

This clonotype was detected once. A much more abundant neighbour one base away suggests this may be a read error. The chain couples TRBV13 to TRBJ2-1; weak D call: TRBD2 (6 bases). Germline V lookup: CDR1 PRHDT, CDR2 FYEKMQ (reference sequence). Trimming cost V 0 bases and J 13 bases, with 22 bases left between them. CDR3 length equals 16 residues. CDR3 coding DNA: TGTGCCAGCAGCTTAGGGTACGGGAGTCGCCGTGAGACCCAGTTCTTC. It encodes CASSLGYGSRRETQFF.

This clonotype was seen at least ten times. This chain links TRBV28 with TRBJ1-3; maybe TRBD1 (5 bases). The germline V gene has CDR1 MDHEN and CDR2 SYDVKM. The ends were cut back, 5 bases at V and 0 bases at J, with 8 bases in the middle. The CDR3 contains 14 residues. The CDR3 loop reads CASSRGGSGNTIYF. The CDR3 DNA reads as TGTGCCAGCAGTAGGGGTGGCTCTGGAAACACCATATATTTT. Full variable domain (remainder filled in from reference TRBV28 and TRBJ1-3): DVKVTQSSRYLVKRTGEKVFLECVQDMDHENMFWYRQDPGLGLRLIYFSYDVKMKEKGDIPEGYSVSREKKERFSLILESASTNQTSMYLCASSRGGSGNTIYFGEGSWLTVV.